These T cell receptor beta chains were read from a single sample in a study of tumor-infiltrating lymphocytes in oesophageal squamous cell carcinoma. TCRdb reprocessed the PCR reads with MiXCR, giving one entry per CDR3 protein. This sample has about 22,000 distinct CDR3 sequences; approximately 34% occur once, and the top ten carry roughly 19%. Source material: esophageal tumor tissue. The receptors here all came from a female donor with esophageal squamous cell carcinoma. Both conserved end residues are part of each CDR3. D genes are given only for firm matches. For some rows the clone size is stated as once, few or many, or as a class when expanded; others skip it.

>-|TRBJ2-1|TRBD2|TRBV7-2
TGTGCCAGCAGCCTAAGGACTAGCGGGGGTAGGGATGAGCAGTTCTTC
CASSLRTSGGRDEQFF
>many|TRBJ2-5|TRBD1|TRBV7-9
TGTGCCAGCAGCCCCGACAGGGGTCAAAAGACCCAGTACTTC
CASSPDRGQKTQYF
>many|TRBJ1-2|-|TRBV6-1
TGTGCCAGCAGTGAAGCTAGGGGGTCAGGGGTTACTAACTATGGCTACACCTTC
CASSEARGSGVTNYGYTF
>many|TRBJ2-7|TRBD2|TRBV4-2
TGTGCCAGCAGCCAAGATTGGGGAGGGGTCAACGGCTACGAGCAGTACTTC
CASSQDWGGVNGYEQYF
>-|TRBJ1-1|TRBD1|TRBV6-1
TGTGCCAGCAGTTACCGCGAACCGGGACAGGGGGCCCACGAGCAGTACTTT
CASSYREPGQGAHEQYF
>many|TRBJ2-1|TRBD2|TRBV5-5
TGTGCCAGCAGCCCATCTTTAGCGGGCTATAATGAGCAGTTCTTC
CASSPSLAGYNEQFF
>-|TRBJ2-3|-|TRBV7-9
TGTGCCAGCAGCCTCTTTCGGGGCTTCACAGATACGCAGTATTTT
CASSLFRGFTDTQYF
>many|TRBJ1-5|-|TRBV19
TGTGCCAGTAGTATTCGGGTTCAGCCCCAGCATTTT
CASSIRVQPQHF
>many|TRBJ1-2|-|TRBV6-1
TGTGCCAGCAGCATGACAAGCCGCTATGGCTACACCTTC
CASSMTSRYGYTF
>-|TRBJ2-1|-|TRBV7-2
TGTGCCAGCAGCTTATTTATGCCAGGGGTTAAGCGTGAGCAGTTCTTC
CASSLFMPGVKREQFF
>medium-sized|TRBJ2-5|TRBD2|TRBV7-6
TGTGCCAGCAGCTTGAGGGCTAGCGGGAATGGAGAGACCCAGTACTTC
CASSLRASGNGETQYF
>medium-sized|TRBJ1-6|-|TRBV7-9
TGTGCCAGCAGCAAGATGGGGGGGAAGAATTCACCCCTCCACTTT
CASSKMGGKNSPLHF
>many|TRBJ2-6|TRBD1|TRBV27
TGTGCCAGCAGTTCCCGCCGGGACAGATCTGGGGCCAACGTCCTGACTTTC
CASSSRRDRSGANVLTF
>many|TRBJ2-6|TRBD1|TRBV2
TGTGCCAGCAGGAGGGACAGGATAGGGGCCAACGTCCTGACTTTC
CASRRDRIGANVLTF
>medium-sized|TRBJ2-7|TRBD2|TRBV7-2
TGTGCCAGCAGCCGACTAGCGTCGGGCGAGCAGTACTTC
CASSRLASGEQYF
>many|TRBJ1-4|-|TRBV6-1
TGTGCCAGCAGTCTCCGACCAGGGCCCACTAATGAAAAACTGTTTTTT
CASSLRPGPTNEKLFF
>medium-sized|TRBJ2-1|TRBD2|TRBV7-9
TGTGCCAGCAGCCCCCCTCGACAGGGTTTAGCGGGAGGGCCGGTCTTAGCCTACAATGAGCAGTTCTTC
CASSPPRQGLAGGPVLAYNEQFF
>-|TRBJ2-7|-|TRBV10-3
TGTGCCATCAGTCCTTCAACTAGCTACGAGCAGTACTTC
CAISPSTSYEQYF
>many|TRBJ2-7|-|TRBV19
TGTGCCAGTAGTACCGTAGTAGACTCGGACGAGCAGTACTTC
CASSTVVDSDEQYF
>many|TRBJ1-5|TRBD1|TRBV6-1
TGTGCCAGCAGATCCCAAGCCGGGACAGGGCGCCAGCCCCAGCATTTT
CASRSQAGTGRQPQHF
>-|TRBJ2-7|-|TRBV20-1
TGCAGTGCTAGAGATCAGGGTAGCGGTAGCTCCTACGAGCAGTACTTC
CSARDQGSGSSYEQYF
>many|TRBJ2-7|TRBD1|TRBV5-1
TGCGCCAGCAGCTGGGGGCTGGGACAGGGGAACTACGAGCAGTACTTC
CASSWGLGQGNYEQYF
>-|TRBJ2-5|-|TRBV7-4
TGTGCCAGCAGCTTTGGAAGCACCGGGGAGCTGTACTTC
CASSFGSTGELYF
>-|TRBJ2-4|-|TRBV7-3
TGTGCCAGCAGCAAAAACGGCAAGGCCAAAAACATTCAGTACTTC
CASSKNGKAKNIQYF
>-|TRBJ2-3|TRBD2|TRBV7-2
TGTGCCAGCAGCTCGAAGCGGGGCAGCACAGATACGCAGTATTTT
CASSSKRGSTDTQYF
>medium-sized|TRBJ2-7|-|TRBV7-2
TGTGCCAGCAGCTTAGTTGGTCAGGCATCCTACGAGCAGTACTTC
CASSLVGQASYEQYF
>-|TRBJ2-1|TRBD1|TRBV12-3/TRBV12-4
TGTGCCAGCAGTCCTGGCGGGACAGGGGGATACAATGAGCAGTTCTTC
CASSPGGTGGYNEQFF
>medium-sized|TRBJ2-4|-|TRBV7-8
TGTGCCAGCAGCTTAGTCCCCTCCGGGGCCAAAAACATTCAGTACTTC
CASSLVPSGAKNIQYF
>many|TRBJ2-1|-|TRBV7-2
TGTGCCAGCAGCTTATACTCCGGAACCTACAATGAGCAGTTCTTC
CASSLYSGTYNEQFF
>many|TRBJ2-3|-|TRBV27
TGTGCCAGCAGTTTGGGGGTGGGTACGCAGTATTTT
CASSLGVGTQYF
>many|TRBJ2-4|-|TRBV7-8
TGTGCCAGCAGCTTAGGGCTGAACAAAAACATTCAGTACTTC
CASSLGLNKNIQYF
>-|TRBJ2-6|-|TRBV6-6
TGTGCCAGCAGTTACTTTGCGGGCTCTGGGGCCAACGTCCTGACTTTC
CASSYFAGSGANVLTF
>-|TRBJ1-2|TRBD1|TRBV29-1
TGCAGCGGACTGGGACAGGGGTACGGCTACACCTTC
CSGLGQGYGYTF
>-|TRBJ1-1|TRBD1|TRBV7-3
TGTGCCAGCAGCTTTACAGGGGGTGGAACTGAAGCTTTCTTT
CASSFTGGGTEAFF
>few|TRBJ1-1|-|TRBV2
TGTGCCAGCAGTAAGGGGAGGAACACTGAAGCTTTCTTT
CASSKGRNTEAFF
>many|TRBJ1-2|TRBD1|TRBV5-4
TGTGCCAGCACCCTAGACAGGGAAGTTCATGGCTACACCTTC
CASTLDREVHGYTF
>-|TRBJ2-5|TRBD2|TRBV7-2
TGTGCCAGCAGCTTATTGCCGGGAGGAACCCAGTACTTC
CASSLLPGGTQYF
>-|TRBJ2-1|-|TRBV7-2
TGTGCCAGCAGCTTAAAAGGGGGGGGGGCCCTCCAGCAGTTCTTC
CASSLKGGGALQQFF
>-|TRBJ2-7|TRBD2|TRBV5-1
TGCGCCAGCACGGTCGGTCCTAGCGGGTACAATGAGCAGTACTTC
CASTVGPSGYNEQYF
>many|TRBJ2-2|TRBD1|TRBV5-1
TGCGCCAGCAGCTTTGACAGGGGGGGTTCCGGGGAGCTGTTTTTT
CASSFDRGGSGELFF
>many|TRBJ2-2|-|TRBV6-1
TGTGCCAGCAGTTTGACAAGAACCGGGGAGCTGTTTTTT
CASSLTRTGELFF
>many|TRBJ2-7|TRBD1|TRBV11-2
TGTGCCAGCAGCTTAACAGGGGGTTCGGAGCAGTACTTC
CASSLTGGSEQYF
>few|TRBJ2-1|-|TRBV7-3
TGTGCCAGCAGCTTAGGAGATAGTTTAGGGCAGTTCTTC
CASSLGDSLGQFF
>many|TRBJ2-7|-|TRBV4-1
TGCGCCAGCAGCCTAACTAGCTCCTACGAGCAGTACTTC
CASSLTSSYEQYF
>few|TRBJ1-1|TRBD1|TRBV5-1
TGCGCCAGCAGCTTAGACGGACAGGGTAGAAAAGCTTTCTTT
CASSLDGQGRKAFF
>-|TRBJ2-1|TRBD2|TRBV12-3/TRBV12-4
TGTGCCAGCAGTAGGCGGGAGGAAAACAATGAGCAGTTCTTC
CASSRREENNEQFF